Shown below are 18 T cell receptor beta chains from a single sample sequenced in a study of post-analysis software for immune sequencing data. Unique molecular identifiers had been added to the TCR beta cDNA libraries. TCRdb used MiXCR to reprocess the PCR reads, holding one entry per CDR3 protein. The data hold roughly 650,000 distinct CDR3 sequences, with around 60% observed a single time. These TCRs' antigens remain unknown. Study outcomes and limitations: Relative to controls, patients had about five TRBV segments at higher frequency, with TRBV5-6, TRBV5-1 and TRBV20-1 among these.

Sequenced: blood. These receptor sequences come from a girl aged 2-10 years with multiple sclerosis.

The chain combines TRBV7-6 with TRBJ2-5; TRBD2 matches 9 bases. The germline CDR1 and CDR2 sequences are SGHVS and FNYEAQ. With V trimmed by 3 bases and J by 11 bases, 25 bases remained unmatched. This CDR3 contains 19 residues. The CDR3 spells CASSFIGGGGGRAGEEQYF. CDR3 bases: TGTGCCAGCAGCTTCATCGGGGGAGGGGGCGGGAGGGCCGGAGAAGAGCAGTACTTC.

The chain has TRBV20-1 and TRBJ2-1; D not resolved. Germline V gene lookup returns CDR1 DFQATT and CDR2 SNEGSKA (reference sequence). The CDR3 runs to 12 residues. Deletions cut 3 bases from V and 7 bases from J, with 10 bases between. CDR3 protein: CSASWTANEQFF. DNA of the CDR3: TGCAGTGCTAGTTGGACCGCTAATGAGCAGTTCTTC.

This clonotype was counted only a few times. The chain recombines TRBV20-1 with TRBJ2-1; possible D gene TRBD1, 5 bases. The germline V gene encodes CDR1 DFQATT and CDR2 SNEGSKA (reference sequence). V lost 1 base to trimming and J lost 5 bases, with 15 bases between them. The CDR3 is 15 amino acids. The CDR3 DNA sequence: TGCAGTGCTAGAGGAAAGCCCAGGGTCCACAATGAGCAGTTCTTC. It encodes CSARGKPRVHNEQFF.

The CDR3 coding sequence is TGCAGCGCCCACGGGACAGGGAATGAAAAACTGTTTTTT. This gives the protein CSAHGTGNEKLFF. J is TRBJ1-4 and V is TRBV29-1; 9 bases map to TRBD1. The trim removed 7 bases at V and 5 bases at J, leaving 5 bases unmatched. CDR3 length equals 13 residues. Germline V gene data show CDR1 as SQVTM and CDR2 as ANQGSEA.

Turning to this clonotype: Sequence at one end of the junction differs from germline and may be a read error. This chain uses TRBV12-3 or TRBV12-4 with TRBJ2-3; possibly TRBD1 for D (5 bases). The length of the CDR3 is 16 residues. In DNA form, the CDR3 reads TGTGCCAGCTGTTTTGTGTCAGGGATAGGAACAGATACGCAGTATTTT. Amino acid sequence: CASCFVSGIGTDTQYF.

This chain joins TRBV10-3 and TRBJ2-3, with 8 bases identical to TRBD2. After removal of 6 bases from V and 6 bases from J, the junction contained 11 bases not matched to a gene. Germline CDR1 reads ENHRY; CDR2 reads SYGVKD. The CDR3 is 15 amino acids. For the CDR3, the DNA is TGTGCCATCAGGGGACCGGGACTAGTCGGGGATACGCAGTATTTT. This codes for CAIRGPGLVGDTQYF.

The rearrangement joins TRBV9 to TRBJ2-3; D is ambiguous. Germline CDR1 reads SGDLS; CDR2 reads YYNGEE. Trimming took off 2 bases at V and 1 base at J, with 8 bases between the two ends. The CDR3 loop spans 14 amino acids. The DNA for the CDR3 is TGTGCCAGCAGCGTTCTGACTCGCACAGATACGCAGTATTTT. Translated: CASSVLTRTDTQYF. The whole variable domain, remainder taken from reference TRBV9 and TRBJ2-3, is DSGVTQTPKHLITATGQRVTLRCSPRSGDLSVYWYQQSLDQGLQFLIQYYNGEERAKGNILERFSAQQFPDLHSELNLSSLELGDSALYFCASSVLTRTDTQYFGPGTRLTVL.

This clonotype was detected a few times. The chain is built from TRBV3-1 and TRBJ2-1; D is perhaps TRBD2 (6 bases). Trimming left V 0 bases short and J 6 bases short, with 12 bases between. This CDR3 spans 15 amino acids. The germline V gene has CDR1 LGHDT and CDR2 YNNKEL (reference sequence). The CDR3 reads CASSQDGLSRNEQFF. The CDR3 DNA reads TGTGCCAGCAGCCAAGATGGACTATCTCGCAATGAGCAGTTCTTC.

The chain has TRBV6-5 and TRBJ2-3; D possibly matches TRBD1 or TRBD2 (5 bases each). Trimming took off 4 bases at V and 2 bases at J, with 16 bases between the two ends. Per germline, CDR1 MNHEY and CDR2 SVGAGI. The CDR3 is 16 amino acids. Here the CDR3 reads CASSSLSGAFTDTQYF. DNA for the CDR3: TGTGCCAGCAGTTCGCTTTCCGGGGCCTTCACAGATACGCAGTATTTT.

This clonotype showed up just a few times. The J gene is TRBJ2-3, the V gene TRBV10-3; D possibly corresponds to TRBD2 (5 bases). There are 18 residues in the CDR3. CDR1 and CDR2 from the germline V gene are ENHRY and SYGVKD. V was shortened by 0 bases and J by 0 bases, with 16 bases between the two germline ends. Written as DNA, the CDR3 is TGTGCCATCAGTGAGTCAGGACTGGCGGCAACTAGCACAGATACGCAGTATTTT. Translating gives CAISESGLAATSTDTQYF.

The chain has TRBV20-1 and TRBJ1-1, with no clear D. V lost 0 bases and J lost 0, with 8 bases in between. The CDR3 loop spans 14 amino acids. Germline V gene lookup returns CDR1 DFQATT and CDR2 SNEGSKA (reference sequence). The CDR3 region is CSARDPVMNTEAFF. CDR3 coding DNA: TGCAGTGCTAGAGATCCAGTTATGAACACTGAAGCTTTCTTT.

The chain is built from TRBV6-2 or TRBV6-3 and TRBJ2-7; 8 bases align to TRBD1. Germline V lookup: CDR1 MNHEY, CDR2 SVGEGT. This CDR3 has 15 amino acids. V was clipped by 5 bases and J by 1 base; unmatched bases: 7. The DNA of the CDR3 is TGTGCCAGCAGTGGCCGACAGGGGCCTTCCTACGAGCAGTACTTC. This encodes CASSGRQGPSYEQYF.

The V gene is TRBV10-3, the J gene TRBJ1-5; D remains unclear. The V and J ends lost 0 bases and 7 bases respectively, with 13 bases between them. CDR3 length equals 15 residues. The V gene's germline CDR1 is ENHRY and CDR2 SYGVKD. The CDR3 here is CAISESAGSRQPQHF. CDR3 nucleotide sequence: TGTGCCATCAGTGAGTCAGCCGGGAGCAGGCAGCCCCAGCATTTT.

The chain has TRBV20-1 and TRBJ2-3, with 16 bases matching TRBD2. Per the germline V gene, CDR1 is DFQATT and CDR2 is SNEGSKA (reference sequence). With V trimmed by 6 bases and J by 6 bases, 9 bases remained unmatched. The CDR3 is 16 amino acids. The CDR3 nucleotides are TGCAGTGCGTCGGGACTAGCGGGAGGGCCCTCGGATACGCAGTATTTT. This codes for CSASGLAGGPSDTQYF.

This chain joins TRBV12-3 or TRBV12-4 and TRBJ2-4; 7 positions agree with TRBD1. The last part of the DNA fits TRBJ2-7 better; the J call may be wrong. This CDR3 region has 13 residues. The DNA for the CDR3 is TGTGCCAGCAGTGATCGACAGGGTGACGAGCAGTACTTC. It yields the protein CASSDRQGDEQYF.

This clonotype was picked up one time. CDR3 sequence: CAISERQYNEQFF. CDR3 DNA sequence: TGTGCCATCAGTGAAAGACAGTACAATGAGCAGTTCTTC. This chain links TRBV10-3 with TRBJ2-1; tentative D call: TRBD1 (5 bases). V was clipped by 3 bases and J by 4 bases, with 7 bases between them. Germline CDR1 is ENHRY and CDR2 is SYGVKD. The CDR3 totals 13 residues.

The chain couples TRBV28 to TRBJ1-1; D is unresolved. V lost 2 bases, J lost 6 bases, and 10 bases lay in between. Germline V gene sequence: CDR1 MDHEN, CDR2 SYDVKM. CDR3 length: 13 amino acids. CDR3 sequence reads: CASSLGQMAEAFF. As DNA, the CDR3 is TGTGCCAGCAGTTTAGGGCAGATGGCTGAAGCTTTCTTT.

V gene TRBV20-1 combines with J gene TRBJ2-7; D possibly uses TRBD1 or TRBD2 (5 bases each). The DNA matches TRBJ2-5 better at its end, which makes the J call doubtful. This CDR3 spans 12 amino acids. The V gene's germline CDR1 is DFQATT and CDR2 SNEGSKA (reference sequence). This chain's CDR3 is CSARRDGQTQYF. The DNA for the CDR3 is TGCAGTGCCAGACGGGACGGGCAGACCCAGTACTTC.